The clone carrying this TCR beta chain was counted a few times. The identical CDR3 is also encoded by other nucleotide sequences in the sample. The sample comes from a study of blood T cell repertoires in COVID-19. Residents of about two dozen US areas, aged roughly 18 to 89 years, made up the participants. Per the authors' pipeline: Nucleated cell number was recorded as an estimate derived from reference gene primer amplification. Data came from immunoSEQ multiplex PCR; TCRdb stores just in-frame clones and leaves some out. V and J calls and clone size are as listed in that table; D and trimming were resolved from the DNA. The repertoire includes about 160,000 clones, more than 65% of them detected once, and about 5.8% sits in the top ten. V lost 0 bases to trimming and J lost 9 bases, with 6 bases between them. Germline V gene data show CDR1 as SNHLY and CDR2 as FYNNEI. This CDR3 region has 12 residues.

The clonotype comes from a woman aged 40 to 50 with acute COVID-19. This chain connects TRBV2 to TRBJ1-5; D not resolved. The specimen sequenced was PBMCs or T cells enriched from blood (not recorded which). The CDR3 sequence: CASSEARGPQHF. For the CDR3, the DNA is TGTGCCAGCAGTGAAGCGCGGGGGCCCCAGCATTTT.